The T cell receptor (beta chain) described here comes from a study of beta chain features in type 1 diabetes. Germline V gene lookup returns CDR1 LGHNA and CDR2 YNFKEQ. The CDR3 is 15 residues long. J gave up 2 bases and V 4 bases, and 2 bases lay outside the gene matches. On this clone: No antigen is known for it.

Sequenced material consisted of expressed TCRB transcripts (all of the isolated RNA was reverse transcribed). TCRdb's copy holds only in-frame clones and misses some; the assay was immunoSEQ multiplex PCR. The table shows 300,000 to 450,000 clones, with roughly 21% occurring only once. Study results and limitations: The analysis here could not establish whether HLA type shapes TCRB rearrangement. Because the template was cDNA, high-expressing cells might be over-represented.

The chain combines TRBV4-2 with TRBJ2-3, with 11 bases lining up with TRBD2. The TCR comes from a woman aged 18-29 years in good health. The sequenced material came from naive CD4+ T cells from blood. The CDR3 DNA sequence: TGTGCCAGCAGCCTTAGCGGGGGGGCCACAGATACGCAGTATTTT. Protein sequence: CASSLSGGATDTQYF.